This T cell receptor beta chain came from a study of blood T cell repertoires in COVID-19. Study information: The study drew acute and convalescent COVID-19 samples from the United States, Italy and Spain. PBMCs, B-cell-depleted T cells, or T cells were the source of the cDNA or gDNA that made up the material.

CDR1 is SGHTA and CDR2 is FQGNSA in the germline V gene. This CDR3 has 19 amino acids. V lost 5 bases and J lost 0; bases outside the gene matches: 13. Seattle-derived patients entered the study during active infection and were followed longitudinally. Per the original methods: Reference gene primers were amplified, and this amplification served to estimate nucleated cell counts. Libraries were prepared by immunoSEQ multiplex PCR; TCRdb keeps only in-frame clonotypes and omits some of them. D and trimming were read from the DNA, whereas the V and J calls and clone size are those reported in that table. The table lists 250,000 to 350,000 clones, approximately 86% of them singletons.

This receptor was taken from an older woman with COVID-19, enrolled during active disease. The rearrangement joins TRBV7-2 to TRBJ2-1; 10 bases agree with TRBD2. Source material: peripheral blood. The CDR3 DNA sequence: TGTGCCAGCAGCCGCGGCTTAGCGGGGGGCTACCGCTCCTACAATGAGCAGTTCTTC. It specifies CASSRGLAGGYRSYNEQFF.